This passage covers 21 T cell receptor beta chains from one sample sequenced in a study of T cells expressing NK-cell markers. TCRdb reprocessed the 5' RACE reads and stores each CDR3 protein as one record, lacking DNA. The sample features 350,000 to 450,000 distinct CDR3 sequences, with over 4% in its top ten. Sequenced sample: blood T cells: a sorted CD56 or NKG2C T cell subset, CD4+ or CD8+ T cells, or bulk PBMC T cells (not recorded which). The receptors come from a man aged 18 to 69 in good health.

The V and J genes are TRBV6-2 or TRBV6-3 and TRBJ2-2; TCRdb's assignment of TRBD1 cannot be checked, as there is no DNA. Germline lookup yields CDR1 MNHEY and CDR2 SVGEGT. This CDR3 has 15 residues. CDR3 amino acids: CASSYEDRGTGELFF.

The chain joins TRBV20-1 to TRBJ2-5; TCRdb selects TRBD1, and the lack of DNA leaves this call unchecked. The CDR3 runs to 14 residues. Germline-derived CDR1 and CDR2 are DFQATT and SNEGSKA (reference sequence). This CDR3 is CSATIPGKRETQYF.

The J gene is TRBJ2-5, the V gene TRBV12-3 or TRBV12-4; TCRdb designates TRBD1, a call that cannot be tested without DNA. CDR3 length equals 15 residues. This CDR3 reads CASSSPTGRVQTQYF.

This CDR3 reads CASSLVRRGQPQHF. The chain has TRBV7-8 and TRBJ1-5; the TCRdb call, TRBD1, lacks DNA for checking. The germline V gene has CDR1 SGHVS and CDR2 FQNEAQ. The CDR3 length is 14 residues. Using reference TRBV7-8 and TRBJ1-5 for the parts outside the CDR3, the full variable domain is GAGVSQSPRYKVAKRGQDVALRCDPISGHVSLFWYQQALGQGPEFLTYFQNEAQLDKSGLPSDRFFAERPEGSVSTLKIQRTQQEDSAVYLCASSLVRRGQPQHFGDGTRLSIL.

The V call is TRBV7-9, the J call TRBJ2-2; TCRdb's D call, TRBD1, is unchecked because there is no DNA. The germline V gene has CDR1 SEHNR and CDR2 FQNEAQ (reference sequence). The CDR3 loop spans 17 amino acids. CDR3: CASSRGTGGEDTGELFF.

This chain uses TRBV24-1 with TRBJ2-1; the TCRdb D gene call, TRBD1, has no DNA to confirm it. Germline V gene sequence: CDR1 KGHDR, CDR2 SFDVKD. The CDR3 has 16 residues. CDR3 residues: CATDGVFMDYYNEQFF.

The chain carries TRBV6-5 and TRBJ1-3; TCRdb designates TRBD1, a call that cannot be tested without DNA. This CDR3 has 14 residues. The germline CDR1 and CDR2 sequences are MNHEY and SVGAGI. CDR3 sequence reads: CASSYGPAGNTIYF.

V usage is TRBV5-1 and J usage is TRBJ2-5; TCRdb proposes TRBD2, but this gene call is untestable without DNA. This CDR3 has 15 residues. Germline assignment: CDR1 SGHRS and CDR2 YFSETQ. CDR3 in amino acids: CASSFLLVPQETQYF.

V gene TRBV4-2 combines with J gene TRBJ2-7; TCRdb's D gene call, TRBD1, goes unchecked for lack of DNA. Germline CDR1 and CDR2: LGHNA and YNFKEQ. This CDR3 comprises 16 residues. CDR3 loop: CASSLTPGTASYEQYF.

This chain uses TRBV5-5 with TRBJ2-7; TCRdb's D gene call, TRBD1, goes unchecked for lack of DNA. This CDR3 contains 13 residues. Germline loops: CDR1 SGHKS, CDR2 YYEKEE (reference sequence). The CDR3 sequence: CASAGTSSYEQYF.

The rearrangement links TRBV2 to TRBJ1-3. CDR1 and CDR2 from the germline V gene are SNHLY and FYNNEI. The CDR3 consists of 12 residues. The CDR3: CASSKGGNTIYF.

The chain joins TRBV5-1 to TRBJ1-4. The CDR3 loop spans 14 amino acids. Germline V CDR1 and CDR2: SGHRS, YFSETQ. CDR3 residues: CASSSSSIGEKLFF.

J is TRBJ1-4 and V is TRBV6-5. CDR1 is MNHEY, CDR2 SVGAGI, per germline. The CDR3 spans 12 residues. CDR3 sequence: CASSYSNEKLFF.

The chain carries TRBV6-2 or TRBV6-3 and TRBJ2-5. The germline V gene has CDR1 MNHEY and CDR2 SVGEGT. The CDR3 length is 11 residues. The CDR3 reads CASRKAETQYF.

The chain links TRBV12-3 or TRBV12-4 to TRBJ2-7; there is no DNA to check the TCRdb D call of TRBD1. This CDR3 has 16 residues. CDR3 sequence reads: CASSRYGGQASYEQYF.

This chain connects TRBV2 to TRBJ1-6; TCRdb proposes TRBD1, but this gene call is untestable without DNA. CDR1 is SNHLY and CDR2 is FYNNEI in the germline V gene. The CDR3 has 15 residues. CDR3: CASRFEDRANSPLHF.

The chain carries TRBV7-9 and TRBJ2-1. The CDR3 length is 12 residues. CDR1 SEHNR and CDR2 FQNEAQ come from the germline V gene (reference sequence). The CDR3: CASSGSLGEQFF. Full variable domain (outside the CDR3, taken from reference TRBV7-9 and TRBJ2-1): DTGVSQNPRHKITKRGQNVTFRCDPISEHNRLYWYRQTLGQGPEFLTYFQNEAQLEKSRLLSDRFSAERPKGSFSTLEIQRTEQGDSAMYLCASSGSLGEQFFGPGTRLTVL.

V and J are TRBV10-3 and TRBJ2-1; TCRdb designates TRBD2, a call that cannot be tested without DNA. CDR3 length: 15 amino acids. CDR1 is ENHRY and CDR2 is SYGVKD in the germline V gene. The CDR3 here is CAISEGLAGNNEQFF.

This chain connects TRBV6-1 to TRBJ2-7; with no DNA, the TCRdb D assignment of TRBD2 cannot be verified. Germline-derived CDR1 and CDR2 are MNHNS and SASEGT. This CDR3 region has 16 residues. CDR3 protein: CASRRGLRFSSYEQYF.

The chain has TRBV11-2 and TRBJ2-3; checking the TCRdb D call of TRBD2 is not possible without DNA. There are 16 residues in the CDR3. CDR1 SGHAT and CDR2 FQNNGV come from the germline V gene. The CDR3 loop reads CASSITSGGSGDTQYF.

This sequence joins TRBV10-3 and TRBJ2-1; TCRdb's assignment of TRBD1 cannot be checked, as there is no DNA. CDR1 and CDR2 from the germline V gene are ENHRY and SYGVKD. This CDR3 is built from 12 residues. The CDR3: CATRGGDNEQFF.